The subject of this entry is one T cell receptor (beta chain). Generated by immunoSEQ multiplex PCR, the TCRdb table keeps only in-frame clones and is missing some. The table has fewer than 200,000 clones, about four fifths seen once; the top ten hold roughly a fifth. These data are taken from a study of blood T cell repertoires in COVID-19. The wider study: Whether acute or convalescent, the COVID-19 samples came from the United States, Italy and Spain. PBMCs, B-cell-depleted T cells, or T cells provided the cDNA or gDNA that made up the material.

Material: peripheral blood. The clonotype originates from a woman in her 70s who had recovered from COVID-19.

CDR3 protein: CASSEGAGGSSGANVLTF. The CDR3, as DNA: TGTGCCAGCAGTGAAGGGGCAGGGGGCTCGTCTGGGGCCAACGTCCTGACTTTC. V usage is TRBV2 and J usage is TRBJ2-6; 8 nucleotides match TRBD1. Germline-derived CDR1 and CDR2 are SNHLY and FYNNEI. V was clipped by 1 base and J by 1 base; unmatched bases: 6. The CDR3 is 18 amino acids.